This T cell receptor (beta chain) comes out of a study of blood T cell repertoires in COVID-19 (dated by TCRdb to 2020 to 2022). Some background on the complete study: The collaborator samples originated in the United States, Italy and Spain and spanned the acute and convalescent phases of COVID-19. The material from the prospective study consisted of cDNA or gDNA derived from T cells, B-cell-depleted T cells, or PBMCs. Deeply sampled blood TCRbeta repertoires from subjects exposed to, actively infected with, or recovered from COVID-19 were included in the dataset. The repertoires were made available in a free public database intended to serve as a resource for research on the immune response to SARS-CoV-2. Samples were obtained from the ongoing ImmuneRACE study (first 160 participants) and from 1,254 subjects provided by 6 global collaborators. A de-identified subject ID, COVID-19 status, age in years and sex were almost always included in the sample metadata. Where HLA class I and class II types were available, the types were taken from metadata supplied by the sample provider, not from assay-based typing.

The collaborating institutions used their own protocols to collect whole blood in K2EDTA tubes. For TCRbeta analysis, collaborators shipped samples as frozen whole blood, isolated PBMCs, or DNA extracted from either of those sample types. Measured from the cysteine to the phenylalanine, the CDR3 is 16 residues long. The CDR3 DNA has 48 bases and is translated from base 1. V ends up 5 bases short and J 3 bases short, with an unmatched junction base count of 7. In the germline V gene, CDR1 corresponds to KGHDR and CDR2 to SFDVKD. In regard to this clone: What antigen it recognizes has not been identified. The input lacks base qualities; no much larger clone sits a single base away.

Overall results and qualifications from the work: The amount of clinical and demographic metadata varied by source and participant and was provided uncurated.

TCRbeta CDR3 regions were amplified from genomic DNA by means of the immunoSEQ Assay, a bias-controlled multiplex PCR. The authors' analysis ran thus. Within the assay, amplification of reference gene primers was used to estimate how many nucleated cells each sample contained. To quantify the absolute abundance of each unique TCRbeta CDR3 rearrangement, sequence reads were collapsed and filtered. For each sample, productive Simpson clonality was calculated as the square root of Simpson's diversity index over productive rearrangements. The clones in this table, taken by TCRdb from immuneACCESS, are in-frame only. Not every clone is retained; where verified, under half of the shortfall comes from an unresolved V gene, and the cause of the rest is unknown. From that table come the V and J calls and clone size; the DNA was used to work out D and trimming. The table for this sample lists approximately 180,000 clones; around 85% of them were counted only once. Approximately 10% of the sample is taken by the ten largest.

The sequence is built from TRBV24-1 and TRBJ2-3; 10 middle bases align to TRBD2. Specimen: peripheral blood. The source of this sequence is a human donor with active or convalescent COVID-19. The donor label of this sample is uncertain. The CDR3 region has the sequence CATSAIAGGETDTQYF. In nucleotides, the sequence is TGTGCCACCAGTGCCATAGCGGGAGGCGAGACAGATACGCAGTATTTT.